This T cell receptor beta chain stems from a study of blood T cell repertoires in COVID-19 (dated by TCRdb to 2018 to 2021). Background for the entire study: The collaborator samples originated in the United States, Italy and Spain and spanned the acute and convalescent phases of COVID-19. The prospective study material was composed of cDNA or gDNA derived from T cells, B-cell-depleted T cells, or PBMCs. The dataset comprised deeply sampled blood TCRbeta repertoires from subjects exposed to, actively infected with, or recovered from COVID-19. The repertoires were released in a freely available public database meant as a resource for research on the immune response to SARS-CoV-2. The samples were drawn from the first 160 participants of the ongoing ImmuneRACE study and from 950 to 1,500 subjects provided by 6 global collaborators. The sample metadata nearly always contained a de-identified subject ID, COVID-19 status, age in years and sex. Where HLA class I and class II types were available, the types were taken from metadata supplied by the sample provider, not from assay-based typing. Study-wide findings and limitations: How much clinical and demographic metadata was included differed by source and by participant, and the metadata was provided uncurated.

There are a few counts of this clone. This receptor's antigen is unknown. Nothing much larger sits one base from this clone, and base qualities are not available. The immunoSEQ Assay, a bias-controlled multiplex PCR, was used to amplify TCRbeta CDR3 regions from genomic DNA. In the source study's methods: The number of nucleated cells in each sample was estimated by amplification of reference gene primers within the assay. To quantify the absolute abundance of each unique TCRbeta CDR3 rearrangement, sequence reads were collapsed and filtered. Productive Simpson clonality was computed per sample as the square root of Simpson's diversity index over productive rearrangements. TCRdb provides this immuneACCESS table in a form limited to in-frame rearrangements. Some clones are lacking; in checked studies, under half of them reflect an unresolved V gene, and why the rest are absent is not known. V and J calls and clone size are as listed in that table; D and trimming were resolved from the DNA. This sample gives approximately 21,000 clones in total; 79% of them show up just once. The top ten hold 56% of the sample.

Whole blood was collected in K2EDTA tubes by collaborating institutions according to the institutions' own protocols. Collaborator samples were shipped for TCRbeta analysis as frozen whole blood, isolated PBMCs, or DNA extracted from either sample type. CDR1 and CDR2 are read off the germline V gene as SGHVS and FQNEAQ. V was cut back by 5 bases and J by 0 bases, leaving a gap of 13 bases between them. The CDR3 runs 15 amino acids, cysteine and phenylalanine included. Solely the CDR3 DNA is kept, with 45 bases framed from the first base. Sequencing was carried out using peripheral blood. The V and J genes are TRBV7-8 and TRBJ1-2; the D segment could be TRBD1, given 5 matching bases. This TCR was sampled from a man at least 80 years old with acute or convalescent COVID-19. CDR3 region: CASSPRARANYGYTF. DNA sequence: TGTGCCAGCAGCCCCAGGGCAAGAGCTAACTATGGCTACACCTTC.